The 27 T cell receptor beta chains given below trace back to one sample, sequenced in a study of shared clonotypes between healthy human individuals. Sequenced by immunoSEQ multiplex PCR; TCRdb stores in-frame clones only, minus some. The repertoire has around 2.1 million clones, about 94% of them found once; the top ten carry more than 0.1%. Sequenced input: naive CD4+ T cells sorted from blood. Stated subset: CD45RA+ positively selected. These receptors all stem from a man younger than 30 in good health.

The chain has TRBV21-1 and TRBJ1-5. TRBV21-1 is deemed a pseudogene. CDR3 length: 14 amino acids. The CDR3 DNA follows: TGTGCCAGCAGCAAAGACGGGGAGGATCAGCCCCAGCATTTT. It translates to CASSKDGEDQPQHF.

Concerning this clone: Additional DNA sequences in this sample encode the identical CDR3. The V gene is TRBV2, the J gene TRBJ1-4; 9 nucleotides agree with TRBD1. The V gene end was trimmed by 6 bases and the J gene end by 5 bases; junction bases not matched to a gene: 4. Germline CDR1 is SNHLY and CDR2 is FYNNEI. The CDR3 length is 14 residues. CDR3 amino acids: CASSGTGFNEKLFF. CDR3 nucleotides: TGTGCCAGCAGCGGGACAGGGTTCAATGAAAAACTGTTTTTT. The full variable domain, with the rest looked up from reference TRBV2 and TRBJ1-4, is EPEVTQTPSHQVTQMGQEVILRCVPISNHLYFYWYRQILGQKVEFLVSFYNNEISEKSEIFDDQFSVERPDGSNFTLKIRSTKLEDSAMYFCASSGTGFNEKLFFGSGTQLSVL.

Concerning this clone itself: The same CDR3 arises from other DNA sequences in this sample as well. The chain joins TRBV2 to TRBJ2-2; D gene uncertain. The CDR3 length is 14 residues. Germline V gene lookup returns CDR1 SNHLY and CDR2 FYNNEI. Trimming removed 2 bases at V and 2 bases at J, with 6 bases between. CDR3 in amino acids: CASSEHGNTGELFF. CDR3 coding DNA: TGTGCCAGCAGTGAACACGGAAACACCGGGGAGCTGTTTTTT.

The genes are TRBV4-1 and TRBJ2-7, with TRBD2 matching 8 bases. Germline CDR1 is MGHRA and CDR2 is YSYEKL. After removal of 0 bases from V and 5 bases from J, the junction contained 9 bases not matched to a gene. The CDR3 contains 16 residues. The CDR3 loop reads CASSQDLASGWDEQYF. The CDR3 DNA reads as TGCGCCAGCAGCCAAGATCTCGCTAGCGGGTGGGACGAGCAGTACTTC.

This chain uses TRBV9 with TRBJ1-1; D gene ambiguous. Germline V lookup: CDR1 SGDLS, CDR2 YYNGEE. The CDR3 runs to 12 residues. The V end lost 6 bases, the J end lost 4 bases, and 10 bases lay between the germline ends. This chain's CDR3 is CASNGVLTEAFF. For the CDR3, the DNA is TGTGCCAGCAACGGGGTCCTCACTGAAGCTTTCTTT.

This sequence joins TRBV5-1 and TRBJ2-2; D may be TRBD1 (6 bases). CDR3 length: 15 amino acids. Germline V CDR1 and CDR2: SGHRS, YFSETQ. The V and J ends lost 4 bases and 0 bases respectively, with 10 bases between them. In DNA form, the CDR3 reads TGCGCCAGCAGCCCGGGACATTCGAACACCGGGGAGCTGTTTTTT. Amino acids: CASSPGHSNTGELFF.

The chain combines TRBV27 with TRBJ1-6, with 12 bases matching TRBD1. The J segment lost 9 bases and the V segment lost 3 bases, leaving 9 bases of the junction unmatched. Germline V gene sequence: CDR1 MNHEY, CDR2 SMNVEV (reference sequence). This CDR3 region has 17 residues. Here the CDR3 reads CASSLSSGTGGGSPLHF. CDR3 bases: TGTGCCAGCAGTTTGTCATCCGGGACAGGGGGCGGTTCACCCCTCCACTTT.

In regard to this clone: Other DNA sequences in the sample encode the same CDR3. The CDR3: CASSEAGLDGYTF. CDR3 nucleotides: TGTGCCAGCAGTGAAGCGGGACTGGATGGCTACACCTTC. The chain links TRBV2 to TRBJ1-2; the D gene is possibly TRBD1 (5 bases). Germline V CDR1 and CDR2: SNHLY, FYNNEI. Trimming shortened V by 0 bases and J by 6 bases, and 8 bases separated the two germline ends. The CDR3 is 13 amino acids.

This CDR3 is CASSLFSAGTIYF. The CDR3, as DNA: TGTGCCAGCAGCTTATTCTCCGCGGGCACCATATATTTT. The chain has TRBV11-2 and TRBJ1-3; D not resolved. The CDR3 consists of 13 residues. Trimming removed 2 bases at V and 9 bases at J, with 11 bases between. Germline V gene lookup returns CDR1 SGHAT and CDR2 FQNNGV.

V gene TRBV10-2 combines with J gene TRBJ2-1, with D possibly called TRBD1 or TRBD2 (5 bases each). The V gene lost 7 bases and the J gene lost 0 bases, with 16 bases spanning the gap. In germline, CDR1 is WSHSY, CDR2 SAAADI. This CDR3 contains 16 residues. The CDR3 sequence is CASNLRDGYSYNEQFF. In DNA, the CDR3 is TGCGCCAGCAATCTACGGGACGGATACTCCTACAATGAGCAGTTCTTC.

V and J are TRBV28 and TRBJ2-7, with 10 nucleotides matching TRBD1. The CDR3 runs to 16 residues. The germline V gene encodes CDR1 MDHEN and CDR2 SYDVKM. The J segment lost 5 bases and the V segment lost 4 bases, leaving 11 bases of the junction unmatched. CDR3 protein: CASSWDRGKYSDEQYF. The CDR3 nucleotides are TGTGCCAGCAGTTGGGACAGGGGTAAATACTCGGACGAGCAGTACTTC.

The chain carries TRBV10-1 and TRBJ2-3; a weak D match, TRBD2 (7 bases). From germline, CDR1 is WNHNN and CDR2 SYGVQD (reference sequence). Trimming shortened V by 8 bases and J by 4 bases, and 16 bases separated the two germline ends. The CDR3 has 14 amino acids. CDR3: CASYEGGSSDTQYF. The CDR3 bases are TGCGCCAGCTATGAGGGGGGGAGCTCAGATACGCAGTATTTT.

The chain joins TRBV11-2 to TRBJ1-1; D is undetermined. CDR1 and CDR2 from the germline V gene are SGHAT and FQNNGV. Between the trimmed V and J ends, which lost 4 bases and 5 bases, there was a span of 20 bases. The CDR3 spans 16 residues. The CDR3 DNA reads as TGTGCCAGCAGCTCCGGCGGGAAGGGAAAAGAAACTGAAGCTTTCTTT. This codes for CASSSGGKGKETEAFF.

This CDR3 reads CASSDPGHTQYF. The CDR3 DNA sequence: TGTGCCAGCAGTGACCCCGGGCATACGCAGTATTTT. V usage is TRBV2 and J usage is TRBJ2-3; D is unclear. The CDR3 has 12 amino acids. V was shortened by 3 bases and J by 7 bases, with 8 bases between the two germline ends. The germline CDR1 and CDR2 sequences are SNHLY and FYNNEI.

This clone has just one count. The chain combines TRBV10-3 with TRBJ2-1, with D hard to call. Trimming cost V 3 bases and J 8 bases, with 8 bases left between them. The CDR3 is 12 amino acids. Germline V lookup: CDR1 ENHRY, CDR2 SYGVKD. The CDR3 coding sequence is TGTGCCATCAGTGACAGTGTCGATGAGCAGTTCTTC. Translation gives CAISDSVDEQFF.

This clone was counted a single time. The chain has TRBV5-1 and TRBJ2-2, with no clear D. The length of the CDR3 is 14 residues. Deletions cut 6 bases from V and 0 bases from J, with 9 bases between. CDR1 is SGHRS and CDR2 is YFSETQ in the germline V gene. CDR3 DNA: TGCGCCAGCAAGAGTGGAACGAACACCGGGGAGCTGTTTTTT. Its translation is CASKSGTNTGELFF.

A note on this clone: The identical CDR3 is also encoded by other nucleotide sequences in the sample. The chain recombines TRBV28 with TRBJ2-7; D may be TRBD2 (6 bases). The CDR3 runs to 13 residues. The ends were cut back, 6 bases at V and 0 bases at J, with 9 bases in the middle. Germline V lookup: CDR1 MDHEN, CDR2 SYDVKM. As DNA, the CDR3 is TGTGCCAGCAGGACCGGGGGCTCCTACGAGCAGTACTTC. It yields the protein CASRTGGSYEQYF.

This clone was seen just once. This chain connects TRBV5-1 to TRBJ2-1; 12 bases map to TRBD2. The length of the CDR3 is 16 residues. Germline CDR1 reads SGHRS; CDR2 reads YFSETQ. V was pared by 4 bases and J by 4 bases, with 6 bases of the junction left unmatched. The CDR3 sequence is CASSPWTSGMYNEQFF. The DNA of the CDR3 is TGCGCCAGCAGCCCCTGGACTAGCGGGATGTACAATGAGCAGTTCTTC.

The genes are TRBV5-6 and TRBJ1-3, with D tentatively TRBD1 (5 bases). In germline, CDR1 is SGHDT, CDR2 YYEEEE. V was trimmed by 2 bases and J by 2 bases, leaving 14 bases between them. This CDR3 region has 16 residues. In DNA form, the CDR3 reads TGTGCCAGCAGCTTAAGGACACGAGATCCTGGAAACACCATATATTTT. Its protein is CASSLRTRDPGNTIYF.

CDR3 coding DNA: TGTGCCAGCACCCGACAGCTCGGTGGAAACACCATATATTTT. Its protein product is CASTRQLGGNTIYF. V gene TRBV6-5 combines with J gene TRBJ1-3, with a weak D call TRBD1 (5 bases). The CDR3 extends over 14 amino acids. The germline V gene has CDR1 MNHEY and CDR2 SVGAGI. Trimming shortened V by 7 bases and J by 3 bases, and 13 bases separated the two germline ends.

As regards this clone: The sample carries other DNA sequences with the same CDR3. The V gene is TRBV28, the J gene TRBJ1-2, with D perhaps matching TRBD1 (6 bases). This CDR3 is 11 amino acids long. Germline values: CDR1 MDHEN, CDR2 SYDVKM. V lost 6 bases and J lost 5, with 7 bases in between. CDR3 nucleotide sequence: TGTGCCAGCAGAGGGGGATATGGCTACACCTTC. Its translation is CASRGGYGYTF.

This rearrangement joins TRBV25-1 to TRBJ2-5; the D call may be TRBD1 or TRBD2 (5 bases each). The V and J ends lost 4 bases and 4 bases respectively, with 10 bases between them. The CDR3 length is 13 residues. Germline V gene sequence: CDR1 MGHDK, CDR2 SYGVNS. CDR3 nucleotides: TGTGCCAGCAGTGGGGGCCTAGCAGAGACCCAGTACTTC. It encodes CASSGGLAETQYF.

The J gene is TRBJ2-1, the V gene TRBV2; D is undetermined. This CDR3 is 15 amino acids long. CDR1 and CDR2 from the germline V gene are SNHLY and FYNNEI. Trimming cost V 6 bases and J 0 bases, with 12 bases left between them. CDR3 nucleotides: TGTGCCAGCAGAGAAAGTATTTTCTCCTACAATGAGCAGTTCTTC. Translating it yields CASRESIFSYNEQFF.

The gene calls are TRBV5-1 and TRBJ2-7; D may match TRBD1 or TRBD2 (5 bases each). Germline V gene data show CDR1 as SGHRS and CDR2 as YFSETQ. This CDR3 has 21 amino acids. V was cut by 4 bases and J by 0 bases, with 32 bases left in between. Written as DNA, the CDR3 is TGCGCCAGCAGCCCCCCAGCTGGGCAGGGAGATTTTCGAATCAGCTCCTACGAGCAGTACTTC. Protein product: CASSPPAGQGDFRISSYEQYF.

The chain carries TRBV10-1 and TRBJ2-7, with D tentatively TRBD1 (6 bases). The CDR3 contains 14 residues. The germline gives CDR1 WNHNN, CDR2 SYGVQD (reference sequence). With 10 bases removed from V and 2 bases from J, the gap between germline ends came to 18 bases. DNA of the CDR3: TGCGCCACCGACAGGAGCCTACACCCCTACGAGCAGTACTTC. Amino acids: CATDRSLHPYEQYF.

V usage is TRBV11-2 and J usage is TRBJ2-1; TRBD1 might be the D (5 bases). The CDR3 has 11 residues. In germline, CDR1 is SGHAT, CDR2 FQNNGV. Between the trimmed V and J ends, which lost 5 bases and 10 bases, there was a span of 9 bases. The CDR3 loop reads CASSGAWEQFF. DNA for the CDR3: TGTGCCAGCAGCGGGGCCTGGGAGCAGTTCTTC.

V usage is TRBV4-1 and J usage is TRBJ2-7; TRBD1 matches 9 bases. There are 15 residues in the CDR3. V was pared by 2 bases and J by 0 bases, with 2 bases of the junction left unmatched. The germline gives CDR1 MGHRA, CDR2 YSYEKL. DNA of the CDR3: TGCGCCAGCAGCCAAACGACAGGGGGCTCCTACGAGCAGTACTTC. Amino acid sequence: CASSQTTGGSYEQYF.